These 22 T cell receptor beta chains share one sample of origin, sequenced in a study of shared clonotypes between healthy human individuals. TCRdb's table, derived via immunoSEQ multiplex PCR, lists solely in-frame clones and lacks some. The sample records about 1,900,000 clones, roughly 95% being singletons. Terminally differentiated effector memory CD45RA+ cells were left out of the naive CD8 fraction, which was CD45RO-negative and positively selected for CCR7. The source material was naive CD8+ T cells sorted from blood. These receptors all come from a man aged 18 to 30 in good health.

The gene calls are TRBV7-8 and TRBJ2-1; D is undetermined. Trimming removed 7 bases from V and 9 bases from J, with 19 bases in between. The CDR3 consists of 14 residues. Germline V gives CDR1 SGHVS, CDR2 FQNEAQ. The CDR3 sequence is CASTLLGSPSEQFF. The CDR3 nucleotides read TGTGCCAGCACCCTTCTTGGGTCCCCCAGTGAGCAGTTCTTC.

The V gene is TRBV4-1, the J gene TRBJ1-2; D gene unclear. Germline lookup yields CDR1 MGHRA and CDR2 YSYEKL. Trimming left V 1 base short and J 3 bases short, with 12 bases between. The CDR3 is made up of 15 amino acids. DNA for the CDR3: TGCGCCAGCAGCCAAGGGGGAAACGGGGACTATGGCTACACCTTC. It is translated as CASSQGGNGDYGYTF.

In nucleotides, the CDR3 is TGTGCCAGCAGTTTAAACGTACGTTATGAGCAGTACTTC. Its translation: CASSLNVRYEQYF. The gene calls are TRBV27 and TRBJ2-7; D gene ambiguous. From germline, CDR1 is MNHEY and CDR2 SMNVEV (reference sequence). This CDR3 comprises 13 residues. V shed 2 bases and J shed 7 bases, with 12 bases lying between them.

This chain connects TRBV6-1 to TRBJ1-5; D not certain. This CDR3 spans 13 amino acids. Germline CDR1 and CDR2: MNHNS and SASEGT. Trimming shortened V by 3 bases and J by 6 bases, and 9 bases separated the two germline ends. Written as DNA, the CDR3 is TGTGCCAGCAGTGACTTTCTAATTCAGCCCCAGCATTTT. It encodes CASSDFLIQPQHF.

The gene calls are TRBV6-1 and TRBJ2-5; TRBD2 matches at 8 bases. CDR1 MNHNS and CDR2 SASEGT come from the germline V gene. The CDR3 length is 16 residues. With V trimmed by 1 base and J by 3 bases, 7 bases remained unmatched. CDR3 in amino acids: CASSEVTGGNKETQYF. The CDR3 DNA follows: TGTGCCAGCAGTGAAGTTACGGGGGGGAATAAAGAGACCCAGTACTTC.

The chain combines TRBV6-6 with TRBJ2-2; D ambiguous. The CDR3 spans 14 residues. V gave up 2 bases and J gave up 7 bases, with 11 bases separating them. The V gene's germline CDR1 is MNHNY and CDR2 SVGAGI (reference sequence). The CDR3 DNA reads as TGTGCCAGCAGTTACAGGTCAGCGAACGGGGAGCTGTTTTTT. It specifies CASSYRSANGELFF.

This chain joins TRBV7-6 and TRBJ2-5, with D possibly called TRBD1 or TRBD2 (6 bases each). Germline-derived CDR1 and CDR2 are SGHVS and FNYEAQ. The CDR3 spans 17 residues. V was shortened by 5 bases and J by 2 bases, with 21 bases between the two germline ends. The chain's CDR3 is CASSHQATGGGQETQYF. CDR3 sequence (DNA): TGTGCCAGCAGCCACCAGGCAACAGGAGGGGGACAAGAGACCCAGTACTTC.

V is TRBV28 and J is TRBJ1-2; possible D gene TRBD1, 6 bases. The CDR3 sequence is 13 residues long. Germline lookup yields CDR1 MDHEN and CDR2 SYDVKM. The V gene lost 0 bases and the J gene lost 4 bases, with 6 bases spanning the gap. This chain's CDR3 is CASSLWDSYGYTF. CDR3 in DNA: TGTGCCAGCAGTTTATGGGACAGCTATGGCTACACCTTC.

The rearrangement links TRBV11-3 to TRBJ2-2; the D is unclear. This CDR3 is 12 amino acids long. Deletions cut 4 bases from V and 5 bases from J, with 5 bases between. In germline, CDR1 is SGHNT, CDR2 YENEEA. CDR3 sequence (DNA): TGTGCCAGCAGCTACGGAACCGGGGAGCTGTTTTTT. Protein product: CASSYGTGELFF. The full variable domain, completed using reference TRBV11-3 and TRBJ2-2, is EAGVVQSPRYKIIEKKQPVAFWCNPISGHNTLYWYLQNLGQGPELLIRYENEEAVDDSQLPKDRFSAERLKGVDSTLKIQPAELGDSAVYLCASSYGTGELFFGEGSRLTVL.

The chain couples TRBV4-1 to TRBJ2-1; 12 bases match TRBD2. The ends lost 5 bases at V and 0 bases at J; junction bases unmatched: 11. Germline V gives CDR1 MGHRA, CDR2 YSYEKL. The CDR3 sequence is 19 residues long. CDR3 sequence reads: CASSGSSGRVRSSYNEQFF. The DNA of the CDR3 is TGCGCCAGCAGCGGATCTAGCGGGAGGGTAAGGAGCTCCTACAATGAGCAGTTCTTC.

V usage is TRBV19 and J usage is TRBJ2-4, with TRBD2 matching over 15 bases. Germline V gene lookup returns CDR1 LNHDA and CDR2 SQIVND (reference sequence). Unmatched junction bases numbered 2, after V lost 1 base and J lost 7 bases. The CDR3 loop spans 16 amino acids. This chain's CDR3 is CASSIGTSGRGNIQYF. The CDR3 coding sequence is TGTGCCAGTAGTATAGGGACTAGCGGGAGGGGGAACATTCAGTACTTC.

The chain has TRBV6-1 and TRBJ1-6; no reliable D call. This CDR3 contains 13 residues. The V gene's germline CDR1 is MNHNS and CDR2 SASEGT. The V and J ends lost 3 bases and 7 bases respectively, with 7 bases between them. CDR3 loop: CASSEGFNSPLHF. DNA for the CDR3: TGTGCCAGCAGTGAGGGATTCAATTCACCCCTCCACTTT.

The chain couples TRBV4-3 to TRBJ2-7; 7 nucleotides align to TRBD2. The V and J ends lost 0 bases and 6 bases, in that order; junction bases with no gene match: 8. The CDR3 is 15 amino acids. Germline V gene sequence: CDR1 LGHNA, CDR2 YSLEER. The CDR3 DNA reads TGCGCCAGCAGCCAAGAAGCGGGGACGGTACGCGAGCAGTACTTC. Protein product: CASSQEAGTVREQYF.

This chain uses TRBV4-1 with TRBJ2-1; 7 positions match TRBD2. The J segment lost 2 bases and the V segment lost 3 bases, leaving 10 bases of the junction unmatched. The CDR3 is 17 amino acids. In germline, CDR1 is MGHRA, CDR2 YSYEKL. DNA of the CDR3: TGCGCCAGCAGCCAGCTGGGGCTAGCGGAACCCTACAATGAGCAGTTCTTC. It yields the protein CASSQLGLAEPYNEQFF.

V gene TRBV5-4 combines with J gene TRBJ2-1; D gene unclear. Germline V gene sequence: CDR1 SGHNT, CDR2 YYREEE (reference sequence). Trimming left V 3 bases short and J 6 bases short, with 7 bases between. The CDR3 totals 12 residues. CDR3 DNA: TGTGCCAGCAGCTCCCCTATCAATGAGCAGTTCTTC. It yields the protein CASSSPINEQFF. The full variable domain, in which reference TRBV5-4 and TRBJ2-1 provide the parts outside the CDR3, is ETGVTQSPTHLIKTRGQQVTLRCSSQSGHNTVSWYQQALGQGPQFIFQYYREEENGRGNFPPRFSGLQFPNYSSELNVNALELDDSALYLCASSSPINEQFFGPGTRLTVL.

The genes are TRBV27 and TRBJ2-2; 7 positions match TRBD1. In germline, CDR1 is MNHEY, CDR2 SMNVEV (reference sequence). CDR3 length: 16 residues. Trimming removed 6 bases from V and 0 bases from J; junction bases left unmatched: 7. CDR3 residues: CASSYTGTANTGELFF. CDR3 in DNA: TGTGCCAGCAGCTATACCGGGACAGCGAACACCGGGGAGCTGTTTTTT.

The chain links TRBV6-5 to TRBJ2-1, with D perhaps assigned TRBD1 or TRBD2 (5 bases each). Trimming shortened V by 2 bases and J by 7 bases, and 15 bases separated the two germline ends. Germline V CDR1 and CDR2: MNHEY, SVGAGI. The CDR3 runs 15 residues. The CDR3 DNA is TGTGCCAGCAGTTACGGGGACCCCCAAACGAATGAGCAGTTCTTC. It yields the protein CASSYGDPQTNEQFF.

The chain uses TRBV4-1 and TRBJ2-5; 11 bases match TRBD1. Germline-derived CDR1 and CDR2 are MGHRA and YSYEKL. The CDR3 is 15 amino acids. Unmatched junction bases numbered 6, after V lost 4 bases and J lost 5 bases. The CDR3 here is CASSPSDRGQETQYF. CDR3 nucleotide sequence: TGCGCCAGCAGCCCCTCGGACAGGGGGCAGGAGACCCAGTACTTC.

The count of this clone is one. The J gene is TRBJ2-3, the V gene TRBV27; 7 bases line up with TRBD1. The CDR3 spans 15 residues. The germline CDR1 and CDR2 sequences are MNHEY and SMNVEV (reference sequence). With 2 bases clipped from V and 1 base from J, the junction kept 3 bases outside the gene matches. CDR3 nucleotide sequence: TGTGCCAGCAGTTTAGGTGGGACAGGCACAGATACGCAGTATTTT. Translating it yields CASSLGGTGTDTQYF.

The chain joins TRBV9 to TRBJ2-1; 14 bases line up with TRBD2. In germline, CDR1 is SGDLS, CDR2 YYNGEE. This CDR3 is 18 amino acids long. Trimming cost V 3 bases and J 8 bases; bases outside gene matches: 13. The CDR3 here is CASSAGTSGRMVRDEQFF. In DNA form, the CDR3 reads TGTGCCAGCAGCGCCGGGACTAGCGGGAGAATGGTCCGGGATGAGCAGTTCTTC.

This clone is a singleton in its sample. The chain combines TRBV6-6 with TRBJ1-4; possibly TRBD1 for D (6 bases). This CDR3 has 14 amino acids. Trimming cost V 1 base and J 6 bases, with 9 bases left between them. Germline-derived CDR1 and CDR2 are MNHNY and SVGAGI (reference sequence). CDR3 bases: TGTGCCAGCAGTTACTACAGGGATGATGAAAAACTGTTTTTT. This encodes CASSYYRDDEKLFF.

The chain is built from TRBV6-5 and TRBJ2-7, with D unresolved. This CDR3 spans 11 amino acids. The germline CDR1 and CDR2 sequences are MNHEY and SVGAGI. V lost 6 bases and J lost 4, with 7 bases in between. Written as DNA, the CDR3 is TGTGCCAGCAGCGACTTATACGAGCAGTACTTC. Translated: CASSDLYEQYF.